This record covers a single T cell receptor (beta chain). No antigen is known for it. The PCR employed 60 Vbeta primers together with 13 Jbeta primers. Repertoires were generated with immunoSEQ multiplex PCR, while TCRdb's copy carries only in-frame clones and drops some. This sample has around 70,000 clones; roughly 70% occur once, and the top ten carry 12%. CDR3 length: 14 amino acids. V lost 5 bases, J lost 10 bases, and 15 bases lay in between. Germline CDR1 SGHTA, CDR2 FQGNSA. The donors comprised healthy bone marrow donors. This specimen belongs to a study of cytomegalovirus exposure and HLA in healthy donors. General study points: The availability of immune exposure information extended only to CMV serostatus. Among TCR beta chains of equal frequency, HLA-associated ones were more clonally expanded in a later analysis. Segments of the TCR beta V type were, in most cases, productive about 87% or about 30% of the time in an earlier analysis.

This chain joins TRBV7-2 and TRBJ1-6; D perhaps matches TRBD1 (5 bases). The sample was PBMCs. This clonotype was sampled from a man in his 70s in good health and CMV-seronegative. The CDR3 sequence: CASSPKWGESPLHF. The CDR3 bases are TGTGCCAGCAGCCCAAAGTGGGGGGAATCACCCCTCCACTTT. The full variable domain, in which reference TRBV7-2 and TRBJ1-6 provide the parts outside the CDR3, is GAGVSQSPSNKVTEKGKDVELRCDPISGHTALYWYRQSLGQGLEFLIYFQGNSAPDKSGLPSDRFSAERTGGSVSTLTIQRTQQEDSAVYLCASSPKWGESPLHFGNGTRLTVT.